The rows below give T cell receptor beta chains drawn from one sample of a study of T cell responses to AZD1222 COVID-19 vaccine. Profiled with immunoSEQ multiplex PCR; TCRdb holds only in-frame clones, not every one. The table shows approximately 100,000 clones, with 87% occurring only once. The sample was peripheral blood, taken 28 days after the second AZD1222 dose. The receptors were sampled from an adult who received the AZD1222 COVID-19 vaccine. The CDR3 runs from the conserved cysteine through the conserved F or W. A D gene is named only where the DNA matches it firmly. Clone size is not always given. Where it is, it says once, few, many or a class for expanded clones.

clone size: .; V gene: TRBV5-4; J gene: TRBJ2-2; D gene: TRBD2; CDR3 DNA: TGTGCCAGCAGCTTACTAGCGGGAGGGCCTGTCGGGGAGCTGTTTTTT; CDR3 protein: CASSLLAGGPVGELFF
clone size: .; V gene: TRBV7-8; J gene: TRBJ1-5; D gene: TRBD1; CDR3 DNA: TGTGCCAGCAGCTATAGGAGGGGGACAGCGTATAGCAATCAGCCCCAGCATTTT; CDR3 protein: CASSYRRGTAYSNQPQHF
clone size: few; V gene: TRBV2; J gene: TRBJ1-5; D gene: .; CDR3 DNA: TGTGCCAGCAGTGAATACATGGGTCGACCCCAGCATTTT; CDR3 protein: CASSEYMGRPQHF
clone size: .; V gene: TRBV11-2; J gene: TRBJ1-2; D gene: TRBD1; CDR3 DNA: TGTGCCAGCAGCTTAGGACTAGGGCAGGGGGCTCTCCGCGGCTATGGCTACACCTTC; CDR3 protein: CASSLGLGQGALRGYGYTF
clone size: .; V gene: TRBV9; J gene: TRBJ1-3; D gene: .; CDR3 DNA: TGTGCCAGCAGCGTAGGGGGATTTGGAAACACCATATATTTT; CDR3 protein: CASSVGGFGNTIYF
clone size: .; V gene: TRBV6-5; J gene: TRBJ2-7; D gene: TRBD2; CDR3 DNA: TGTGCCAGCAACTTAGCGGGGGGGTCCTACGAGCAGTACTTC; CDR3 protein: CASNLAGGSYEQYF
clone size: .; V gene: TRBV28; J gene: TRBJ2-1; D gene: TRBD2; CDR3 DNA: TGTGCCAGCAGTTTCCTAGCGGGAGTACGCAATGAGCAGTTCTTC; CDR3 protein: CASSFLAGVRNEQFF
clone size: .; V gene: TRBV24-1; J gene: TRBJ1-2; D gene: TRBD1; CDR3 DNA: TGTGCCACCAGTGGCCACGGGACAGCCTATGGCTACACCTTC; CDR3 protein: CATSGHGTAYGYTF
clone size: .; V gene: TRBV7-9; J gene: TRBJ1-2; D gene: .; CDR3 DNA: TGTGCCAGCAGCGGAGAGGGTGGCTACACCTTC; CDR3 protein: CASSGEGGYTF
clone size: .; V gene: TRBV25-1; J gene: TRBJ2-7; D gene: .; CDR3 DNA: TGTGCCAGCAGTCGACACAGGCTAAGGTCTTACGAGCAGTACTTC; CDR3 protein: CASSRHRLRSYEQYF
clone size: .; V gene: TRBV27; J gene: TRBJ2-1; D gene: TRBD1; CDR3 DNA: TGTGCCAGCAGTTTAGGACAGGGGACGATCATGGTCTTC; CDR3 protein: CASSLGQGTIMVF
clone size: .; V gene: TRBV27; J gene: TRBJ1-5; D gene: .; CDR3 DNA: TGTGCCAGCAGTTTAGGGCGAGGGGTGAGCAATCAGCCCCAGCATTTT; CDR3 protein: CASSLGRGVSNQPQHF
clone size: .; V gene: TRBV5-6; J gene: TRBJ2-3; D gene: .; CDR3 DNA: TGTGCCAGCAGCTTGCGGATCACAGATACGCAGTATTTT; CDR3 protein: CASSLRITDTQYF
clone size: .; V gene: TRBV5-6; J gene: TRBJ2-3; D gene: TRBD1; CDR3 DNA: TGTGCCAGCAGCGACAGGGGGCTGGCGACCCCCGATACGCAGTATTTT; CDR3 protein: CASSDRGLATPDTQYF
clone size: .; V gene: TRBV24-1; J gene: TRBJ2-1; D gene: TRBD2; CDR3 DNA: TGTGCCACCAGTGATTTGGCGGGAGGGGACTACAATGAGCAGTTCTTC; CDR3 protein: CATSDLAGGDYNEQFF
clone size: .; V gene: TRBV4-2; J gene: TRBJ2-3; D gene: TRBD2; CDR3 DNA: TGTGCCAGCAGCCCGGGGGGTAGCGATACAGATACGCAGTATTTT; CDR3 protein: CASSPGGSDTDTQYF
clone size: few; V gene: TRBV15; J gene: TRBJ1-2; D gene: .; CDR3 DNA: TGTGCCACCAGCAGAGATCGGGGGGGCGGGAACTATGGCTACACCTTC; CDR3 protein: CATSRDRGGGNYGYTF
clone size: .; V gene: TRBV28; J gene: TRBJ2-7; D gene: .; CDR3 DNA: TGTGCCAGCAGATGGCCTGGGGCCCCCTACGAGCAGTACTTC; CDR3 protein: CASRWPGAPYEQYF
clone size: .; V gene: TRBV3-1/TRBV3-2; J gene: TRBJ1-1; D gene: TRBD1; CDR3 DNA: TGTGCCAGCAGCTTTGGGACAGCAGGAGCTTTCTTT; CDR3 protein: CASSFGTAGAFF
clone size: .; V gene: TRBV7-9; J gene: TRBJ2-7; D gene: .; CDR3 DNA: TGTGCCAGCAGCTTAGGGAGAGGCAGGCCAACCTACGAGCAGTACTTC; CDR3 protein: CASSLGRGRPTYEQYF
clone size: once; V gene: TRBV5-1; J gene: TRBJ2-5; D gene: TRBD2; CDR3 DNA: TGCGCCAGCAGCGTTAGCGGGGTTGTAGAGACCCAGTACTTC; CDR3 protein: CASSVSGVVETQYF
clone size: .; V gene: TRBV28; J gene: TRBJ1-5; D gene: .; CDR3 DNA: TGTGCCAGCAGCCCCAGCCTCCGCAATCAGCCCCAGCATTTT; CDR3 protein: CASSPSLRNQPQHF
clone size: .; V gene: TRBV19; J gene: TRBJ1-6; D gene: TRBD1; CDR3 DNA: TGTGCCAGTGGATGGACAGGGGGTAATTCACCCCTCCACTTT; CDR3 protein: CASGWTGGNSPLHF
clone size: once; V gene: TRBV6-5; J gene: TRBJ1-2; D gene: TRBD1; CDR3 DNA: TGTGCCAGCAGTTATTACGGACAGGGTCAAGGCTATGGCTACACCTTC; CDR3 protein: CASSYYGQGQGYGYTF
clone size: .; V gene: TRBV2; J gene: TRBJ2-1; D gene: TRBD2; CDR3 DNA: TGTGCCAGCAGTGGACAGCGGGGGGGCTACAATGAGCAGTTCTTC; CDR3 protein: CASSGQRGGYNEQFF
clone size: once; V gene: TRBV18; J gene: TRBJ1-3; D gene: .; CDR3 DNA: TGTGCCAGCTCACCATCAGAAGTTCACTCTGGAAACACCATATATTTT; CDR3 protein: CASSPSEVHSGNTIYF
clone size: once; V gene: TRBV15; J gene: TRBJ2-5; D gene: .; CDR3 DNA: TGTGCCACCAGCAGAGCACAGAGCCAAGAGACCCAGTACTTC; CDR3 protein: CATSRAQSQETQYF